This T cell receptor beta chain was sequenced in a study of shared clonotypes between healthy human individuals. Study conclusions and caveats: Several donors had about 5.1% of their naive CD4 clonotypes in common.

Every subset had its genomic DNA shared out evenly among several immunoSEQ plates. Using approximately 190 ng DNA, some 30,000 T cell genomes, the sorted-subset replicate PCRs were run. Repertoires were generated with immunoSEQ multiplex PCR, while TCRdb's copy carries only in-frame clones and drops some. The profile shows about 2.4 million clones, roughly 93% of them singletons. The germline V and J ends were trimmed by 3 bases and 5 bases, with 14 bases remaining between them. Germline CDR1 is MGHRA and CDR2 is YSYEKL. This CDR3 is 15 amino acids long. As for this clone: Its antigen is unidentified.

V is TRBV4-1 and J is TRBJ1-3; no clear D gene. The receptor was derived from a man younger than 30 in good health. Some clones in this sample may be carry-over from other donors' samples. The sequencing sample was made of naive CD4+ T cells from PBMCs. As for subset: CD45RA+ positively selected. The CDR3 loop is CASSQAPGKRNTIYF. CDR3 DNA sequence: TGCGCCAGCAGCCAGGCCCCGGGAAAAAGAAACACCATATATTTT.